This T cell receptor beta chain originates from a study of long-term antiretroviral therapy in people with HIV. Every specimen held between roughly 0.85-10 million cryopreserved PBMC. These were thawed and washed before DNA extraction. Survey-level immunoSEQ v3.0 assays were run. Measured with immunoSEQ multiplex PCR; TCRdb has only the in-frame clones, and not every one. The sample includes around 20,000 clones, 70% to 85% of them seen just once. A note on this clone: Its antigen remains unidentified.

J gave up 4 bases and V 7 bases, and 6 bases lay outside the gene matches. The CDR3 is made up of 14 amino acids. CDR1 is WNHNN and CDR2 is SYGVQD in the germline V gene (reference sequence). Findings and limits, study-wide: ART preceded a rise in diversity that nonetheless stayed lower than in transplant donor controls.

J is TRBJ2-2 and V is TRBV10-1; 7 positions agree with TRBD1. Sequences were derived from unsorted PBMCs, sampled 0.9 years after starting antiretroviral therapy. The clonotype was recovered from a man younger than 35 with HIV. CDR3 coding DNA: TGCGCCAGCACTAGGGACAGAGGCACCGGGGAGCTGTTTTTT. Protein product: CASTRDRGTGELFF.